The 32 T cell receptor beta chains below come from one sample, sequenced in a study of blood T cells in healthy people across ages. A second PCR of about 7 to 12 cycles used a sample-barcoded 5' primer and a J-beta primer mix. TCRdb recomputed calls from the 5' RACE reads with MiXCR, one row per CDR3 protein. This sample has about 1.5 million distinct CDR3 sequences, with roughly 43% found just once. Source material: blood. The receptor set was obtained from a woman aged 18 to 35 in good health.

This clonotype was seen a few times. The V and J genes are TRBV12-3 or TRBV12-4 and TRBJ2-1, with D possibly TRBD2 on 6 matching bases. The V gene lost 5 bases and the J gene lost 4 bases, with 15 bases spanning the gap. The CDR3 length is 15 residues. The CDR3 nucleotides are TGTGCCAGCAGTCCTAGCCGTGGACTATACAATGAGCAGTTCTTC. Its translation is CASSPSRGLYNEQFF.

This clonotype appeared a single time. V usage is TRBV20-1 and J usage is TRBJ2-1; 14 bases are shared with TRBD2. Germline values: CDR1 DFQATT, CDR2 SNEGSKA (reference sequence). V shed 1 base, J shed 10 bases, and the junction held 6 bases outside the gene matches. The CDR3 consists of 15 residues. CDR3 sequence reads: CSARGTSGRYWEQFF. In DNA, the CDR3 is TGCAGTGCTAGAGGGACTAGCGGGAGGTATTGGGAGCAGTTCTTC.

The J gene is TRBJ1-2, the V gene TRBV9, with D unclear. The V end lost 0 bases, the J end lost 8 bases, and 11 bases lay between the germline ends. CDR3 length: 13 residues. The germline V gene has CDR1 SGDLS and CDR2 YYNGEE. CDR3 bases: TGTGCCAGCAGCGTAGATAAGGTCGGGGGCTACACCTTC. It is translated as CASSVDKVGGYTF.

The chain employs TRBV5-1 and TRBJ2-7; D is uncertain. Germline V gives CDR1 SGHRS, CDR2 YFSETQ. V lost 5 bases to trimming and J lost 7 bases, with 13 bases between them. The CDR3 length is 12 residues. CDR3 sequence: CASSSSSGEQYF. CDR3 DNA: TGCGCCAGCAGTAGTAGTTCCGGGGAGCAGTACTTC.

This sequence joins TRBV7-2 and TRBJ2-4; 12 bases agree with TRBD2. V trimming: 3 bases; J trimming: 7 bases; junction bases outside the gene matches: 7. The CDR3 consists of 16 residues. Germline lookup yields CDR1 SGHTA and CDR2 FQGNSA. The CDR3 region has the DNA TGTGCCAGCAGCTTTACGACTAGCGGGAGTCGGAACATTCAGTACTTC. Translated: CASSFTTSGSRNIQYF.

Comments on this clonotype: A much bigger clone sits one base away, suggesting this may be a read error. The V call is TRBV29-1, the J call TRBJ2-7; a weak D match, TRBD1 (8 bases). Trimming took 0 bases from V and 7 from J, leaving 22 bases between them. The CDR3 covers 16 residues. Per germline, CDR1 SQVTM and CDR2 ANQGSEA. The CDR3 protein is CSVEDRTGGAYNEQYF. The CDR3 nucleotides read TGCAGCGTTGAAGATCGAACAGGGGGGGCCTACAATGAGCAGTACTTC.

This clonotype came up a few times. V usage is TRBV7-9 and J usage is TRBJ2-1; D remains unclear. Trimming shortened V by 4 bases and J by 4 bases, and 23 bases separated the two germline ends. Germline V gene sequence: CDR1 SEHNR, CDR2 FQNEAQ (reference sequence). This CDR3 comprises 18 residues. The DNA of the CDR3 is TGTGCCAGCAGCTCTTTACCCCTTCGCGGATATGTATACAATGAGCAGTTCTTC. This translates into CASSSLPLRGYVYNEQFF.

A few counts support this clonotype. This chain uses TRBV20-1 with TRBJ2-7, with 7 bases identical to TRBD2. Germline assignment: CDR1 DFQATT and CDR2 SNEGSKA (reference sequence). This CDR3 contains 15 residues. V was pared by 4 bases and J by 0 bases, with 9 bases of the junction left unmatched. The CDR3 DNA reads TGCAGTGCTACCGGACTAGGCTCCCACTCCTACGAGCAGTACTTC. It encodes CSATGLGSHSYEQYF.

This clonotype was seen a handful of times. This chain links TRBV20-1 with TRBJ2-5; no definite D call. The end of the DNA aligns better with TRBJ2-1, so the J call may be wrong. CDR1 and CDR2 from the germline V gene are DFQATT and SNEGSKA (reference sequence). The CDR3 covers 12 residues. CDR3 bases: TGCAGTGCTAGAGATAGTCAAGAGACCCAGTTCTTC. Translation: CSARDSQETQFF.

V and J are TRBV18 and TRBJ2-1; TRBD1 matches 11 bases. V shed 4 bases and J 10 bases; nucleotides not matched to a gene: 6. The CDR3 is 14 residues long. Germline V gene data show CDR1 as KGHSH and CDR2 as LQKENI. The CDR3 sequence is CASSRDRGGSEQFF. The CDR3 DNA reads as TGTGCCAGCTCACGGGACAGGGGGGGTTCGGAGCAGTTCTTC.

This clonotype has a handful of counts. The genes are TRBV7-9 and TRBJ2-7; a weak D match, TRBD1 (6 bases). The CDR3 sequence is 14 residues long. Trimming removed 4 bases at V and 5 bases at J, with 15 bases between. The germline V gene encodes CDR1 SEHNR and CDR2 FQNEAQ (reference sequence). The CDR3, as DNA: TGTGCCAGCAGCTCCAGCGGACAGTCCGACGAGCAGTACTTC. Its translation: CASSSSGQSDEQYF.

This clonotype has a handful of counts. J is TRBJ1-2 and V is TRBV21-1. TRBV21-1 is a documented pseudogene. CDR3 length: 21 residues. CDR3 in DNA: TGTGCCAGCAGCAAACTAACGGGGCCGCGGGCCCTCTCTATATTCTCCTATGGCTACACCTTC. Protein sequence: CASSKLTGPRALSIFSYGYTF.

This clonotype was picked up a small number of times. DNA for the CDR3: TGTGCCAGCAGTCGACAGGTCACAGATACGCAGTATTTT. It encodes CASSRQVTDTQYF. The V call is TRBV6-5, the J call TRBJ2-3; tentatively, D is TRBD1 (6 bases). V dropped 5 bases and J dropped 2 bases, with 8 bases sitting between them. Germline lookup yields CDR1 MNHEY and CDR2 SVGAGI. This CDR3 comprises 13 residues.

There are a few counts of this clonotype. The CDR3 loop is CASSQGWDDTQYF. The CDR3 DNA reads TGTGCCAGCAGCCAAGGTTGGGACGACACGCAGTATTTT. The rearrangement joins TRBV3-1 to TRBJ2-3; perhaps D is TRBD1 or TRBD2 (5 bases each). The CDR3 is 13 amino acids. CDR1 LGHDT and CDR2 YNNKEL come from the germline V gene (reference sequence). V was trimmed by 1 base and J by 9 bases, leaving 11 bases between them.

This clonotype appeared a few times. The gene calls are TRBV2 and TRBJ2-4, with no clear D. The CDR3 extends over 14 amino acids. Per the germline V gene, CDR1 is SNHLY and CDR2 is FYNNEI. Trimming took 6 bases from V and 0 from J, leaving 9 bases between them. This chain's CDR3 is CASSWTVAKNIQYF. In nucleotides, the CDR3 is TGTGCCAGCAGCTGGACGGTAGCCAAAAACATTCAGTACTTC.

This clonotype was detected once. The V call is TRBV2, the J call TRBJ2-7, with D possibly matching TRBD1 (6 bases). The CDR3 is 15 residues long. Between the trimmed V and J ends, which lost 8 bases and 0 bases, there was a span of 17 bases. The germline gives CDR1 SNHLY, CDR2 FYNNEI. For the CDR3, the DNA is TGTGCCAGCCGAATACAGACAGGCCCCTCCTACGAGCAGTACTTC. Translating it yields CASRIQTGPSYEQYF. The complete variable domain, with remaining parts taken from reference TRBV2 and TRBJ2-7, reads EPEVTQTPSHQVTQMGQEVILRCVPISNHLYFYWYRQILGQKVEFLVSFYNNEISEKSEIFDDQFSVERPDGSNFTLKIRSTKLEDSAMYFCASRIQTGPSYEQYFGPGTRLTVT.

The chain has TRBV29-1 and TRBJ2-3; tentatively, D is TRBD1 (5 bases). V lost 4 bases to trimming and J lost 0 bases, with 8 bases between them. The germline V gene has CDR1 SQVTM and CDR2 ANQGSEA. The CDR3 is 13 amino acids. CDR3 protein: CSVVTASTDTQYF. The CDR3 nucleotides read TGCAGCGTTGTGACAGCTAGCACAGATACGCAGTATTTT.

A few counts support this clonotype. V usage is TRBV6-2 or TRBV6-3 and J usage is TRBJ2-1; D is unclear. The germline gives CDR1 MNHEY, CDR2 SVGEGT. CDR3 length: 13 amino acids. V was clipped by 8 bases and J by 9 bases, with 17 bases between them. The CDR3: CASCLRDSGEQFF. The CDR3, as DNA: TGTGCCAGCTGCCTCAGAGATTCGGGTGAGCAGTTCTTC.

DNA of the CDR3: TGTGCCAGTTCCGGGACTAGAGGGTACAATGAGCAGTACTTC. Protein sequence: CASSGTRGYNEQYF. The genes are TRBV11-1 and TRBJ2-5, with 8 bases aligning to TRBD2. J was trimmed by 11 bases and V by 9 bases; bases with no gene match: 17. Looked up from germline, CDR1 is SGHAT and CDR2 is FQDESV (reference sequence). The CDR3 runs to 14 residues.

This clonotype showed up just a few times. The CDR3 region is CASSRQGWNTEAFF. CDR3 sequence (DNA): TGTGCCAGCAGTCGACAGGGTTGGAACACTGAAGCTTTCTTT. This chain links TRBV12-3 or TRBV12-4 with TRBJ1-1; 7 bases align to TRBD1. The ends lost 5 bases at V and 1 base at J; junction bases unmatched: 4. This CDR3 contains 14 residues.

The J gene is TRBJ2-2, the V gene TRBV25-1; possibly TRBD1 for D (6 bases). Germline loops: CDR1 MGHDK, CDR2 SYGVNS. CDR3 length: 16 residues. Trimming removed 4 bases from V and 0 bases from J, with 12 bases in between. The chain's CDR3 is CASSGWDIANTGELFF. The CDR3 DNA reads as TGTGCCAGCAGTGGGTGGGACATCGCGAACACCGGGGAGCTGTTTTTT.

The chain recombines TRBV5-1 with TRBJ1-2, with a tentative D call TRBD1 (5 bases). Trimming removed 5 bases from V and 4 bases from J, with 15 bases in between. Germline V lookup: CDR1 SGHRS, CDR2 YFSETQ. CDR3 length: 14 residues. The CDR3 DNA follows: TGCGCCAGCAGGACACAGGATCCGGGCTATGGCTACACCTTC. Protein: CASRTQDPGYGYTF.

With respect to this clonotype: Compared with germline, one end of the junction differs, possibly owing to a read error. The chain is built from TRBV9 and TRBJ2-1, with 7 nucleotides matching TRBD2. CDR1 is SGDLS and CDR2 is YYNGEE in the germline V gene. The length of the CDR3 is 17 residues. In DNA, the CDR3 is TGTGCCAGCAGCGCACCCCTCACAGGCGGGACTAACAATGGGCAGTTCTTC. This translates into CASSAPLTGGTNNGQFF.

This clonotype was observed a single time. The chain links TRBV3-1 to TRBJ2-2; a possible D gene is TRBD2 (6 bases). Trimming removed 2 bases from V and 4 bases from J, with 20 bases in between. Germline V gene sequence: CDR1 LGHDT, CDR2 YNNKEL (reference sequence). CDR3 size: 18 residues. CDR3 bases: TGTGCCAGCAGCCAACAACCGGGGAGGAGGGATGGCACCGGGGAGCTGTTTTTT. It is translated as CASSQQPGRRDGTGELFF.

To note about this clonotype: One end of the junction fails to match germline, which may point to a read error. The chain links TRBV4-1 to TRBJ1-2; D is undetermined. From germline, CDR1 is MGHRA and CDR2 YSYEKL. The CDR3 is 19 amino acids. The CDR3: CASCQDPSRTREILYGYTF. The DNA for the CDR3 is TGCGCCAGCTGCCAAGATCCCTCCCGGACGAGGGAAATACTCTATGGCTACACCTTC.

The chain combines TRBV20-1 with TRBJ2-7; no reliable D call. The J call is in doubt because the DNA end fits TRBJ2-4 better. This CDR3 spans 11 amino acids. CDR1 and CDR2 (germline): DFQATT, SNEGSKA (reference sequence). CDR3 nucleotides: TGCAGCGTTTACTGGGAAAACATTCAGTACTTC. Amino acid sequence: CSVYWENIQYF.

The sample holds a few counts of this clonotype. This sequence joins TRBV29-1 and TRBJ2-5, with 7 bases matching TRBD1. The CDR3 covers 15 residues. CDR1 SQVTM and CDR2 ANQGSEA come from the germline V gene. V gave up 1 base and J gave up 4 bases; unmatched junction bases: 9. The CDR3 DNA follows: TGCAGCGTTGAAGGCGCGACAGGGCTCGGAGAGACCCAGTACTTC. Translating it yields CSVEGATGLGETQYF.

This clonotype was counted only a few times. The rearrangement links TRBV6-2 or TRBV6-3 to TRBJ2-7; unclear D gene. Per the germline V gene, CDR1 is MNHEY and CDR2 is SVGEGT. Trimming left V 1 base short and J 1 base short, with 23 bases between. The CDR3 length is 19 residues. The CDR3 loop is CASSYWIGRGVSRSYEQYF. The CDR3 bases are TGTGCCAGCAGTTACTGGATCGGACGTGGGGTATCGCGTTCCTACGAGCAGTACTTC.

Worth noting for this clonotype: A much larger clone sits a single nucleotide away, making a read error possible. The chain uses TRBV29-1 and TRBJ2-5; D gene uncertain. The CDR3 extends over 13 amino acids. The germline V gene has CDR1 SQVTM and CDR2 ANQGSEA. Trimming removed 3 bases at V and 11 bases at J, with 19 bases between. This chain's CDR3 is CSVEDQPGNEQYF. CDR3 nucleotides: TGCAGCGTTGAGGACCAACCCGGCAATGAGCAGTACTTC.

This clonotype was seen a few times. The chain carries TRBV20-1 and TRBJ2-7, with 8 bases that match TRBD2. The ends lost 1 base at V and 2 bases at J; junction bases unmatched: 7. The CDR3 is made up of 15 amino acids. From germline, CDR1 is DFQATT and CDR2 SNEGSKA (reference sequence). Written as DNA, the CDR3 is TGCAGTGCTAGAGCGAGCGGGAGAGGAACCTACGAGCAGTACTTC. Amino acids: CSARASGRGTYEQYF.

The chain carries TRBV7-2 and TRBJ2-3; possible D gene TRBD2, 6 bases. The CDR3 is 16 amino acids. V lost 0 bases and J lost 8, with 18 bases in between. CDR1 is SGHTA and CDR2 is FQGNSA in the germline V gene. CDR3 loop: CASSLASGLPQSTQYF. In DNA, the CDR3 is TGTGCCAGCAGCTTAGCTAGCGGTTTACCACAGAGTACGCAGTATTTT.

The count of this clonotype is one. The CDR3 DNA follows: TGTGCCAGCTCACCGGGTAGCGGGCCCTACAATGAGCAGTTCTTC. Translation: CASSPGSGPYNEQFF. The chain is built from TRBV18 and TRBJ2-1, with TRBD2 identical over 7 bases. CDR3 length equals 15 residues. The V and J ends lost 3 bases and 2 bases, in that order; junction bases with no gene match: 4. Germline CDR1 KGHSH, CDR2 LQKENI. Full variable domain (outside the CDR3, taken from reference TRBV18 and TRBJ2-1): NAGVMQNPRHLVRRRGQEARLRCSPMKGHSHVYWYRQLPEEGLKFMVYLQKENIIDESGMPKERFSAEFPKEGPSILRIQQVVRGDSAAYFCASSPGSGPYNEQFFGPGTRLTVL.